Below, 4 T cell receptor beta chains from the same sample are listed, as sequenced in a study of T cell responses to AZD1222 COVID-19 vaccine. TCRdb's copy holds only in-frame clones and misses some; the assay was immunoSEQ multiplex PCR. Of around 130,000 clones listed, about 94% are singletons. This specimen was peripheral blood, taken on day 0 of AZD1222 vaccination. The receptors come from an adult in good health.

The rearrangement uses TRBV6-5 and TRBJ2-7; D is uncertain. Trimming left V 4 bases short and J 9 bases short, with 10 bases between. The CDR3 is 11 amino acids. Germline V gives CDR1 MNHEY, CDR2 SVGAGI. This CDR3 is CASSSGPRQYF. The CDR3 DNA follows: TGTGCCAGCAGTTCCGGGCCTAGGCAGTACTTC.

The V gene is TRBV19, the J gene TRBJ2-1; 14 nucleotides match TRBD2. Germline CDR1 is LNHDA and CDR2 is SQIVND (reference sequence). This CDR3 comprises 16 residues. V dropped 2 bases and J dropped 5; count of bases not matched to a gene: 2. CDR3 in DNA: TGTGCCAGTAGTATAACGGGACTAGCGGGAGACAATGAGCAGTTCTTC. Its protein is CASSITGLAGDNEQFF.

The CDR3 nucleotides are TGCGCCAGCAGCCCGGGGCGAGCGGATACGCAGTATTTT. Translated, it gives CASSPGRADTQYF. The chain recombines TRBV5-1 with TRBJ2-3; TRBD1 or TRBD2 may be the D gene (5 bases each). CDR1 SGHRS and CDR2 YFSETQ come from the germline V gene. This CDR3 is 13 amino acids long. Between the trimmed V and J ends, which lost 4 bases and 6 bases, there was a span of 12 bases.

A word on this clone: Different DNA sequences within this sample yield the same CDR3. In DNA form, the CDR3 reads TGCGCCAGCAGCTTGGGAAGCGGCTCCTACGAGCAGTACTTC. Amino acids: CASSLGSGSYEQYF. The chain employs TRBV5-1 and TRBJ2-7, with D possibly matching TRBD2 (5 bases). The germline V and J ends were trimmed by 0 bases and 0 bases, with 7 bases remaining between them. This CDR3 has 14 residues. Germline V gives CDR1 SGHRS, CDR2 YFSETQ.